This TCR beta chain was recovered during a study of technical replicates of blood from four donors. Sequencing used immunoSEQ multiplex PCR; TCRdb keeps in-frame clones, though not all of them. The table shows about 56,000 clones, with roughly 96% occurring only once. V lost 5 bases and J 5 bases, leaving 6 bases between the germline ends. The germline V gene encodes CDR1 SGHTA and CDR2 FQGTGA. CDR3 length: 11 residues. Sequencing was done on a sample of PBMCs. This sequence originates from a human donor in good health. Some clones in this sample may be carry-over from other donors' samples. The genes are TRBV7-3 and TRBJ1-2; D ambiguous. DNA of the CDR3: TGTGCCAGCAGCCGGAGTTATGGCTACACCTTC. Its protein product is CASSRSYGYTF. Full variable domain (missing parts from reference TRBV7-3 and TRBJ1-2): GAGVSQTPSNKVTEKGKYVELRCDPISGHTALYWYRQSLGQGPEFLIYFQGTGAADDSGLPNDRFFAVRPEGSVSTLKIQRTERGDSAVYLCASSRSYGYTFGSGTRLTVV.